Shown below are 13 T cell receptor beta chains from a single sample sequenced in a study of T cell responses to AZD1222 COVID-19 vaccine. Profiled with immunoSEQ multiplex PCR; TCRdb holds only in-frame clones, not every one. The sample lists 150,000 to 200,000 clones; approximately 87% were seen once. The sample in question was peripheral blood, obtained on day 0 of MenACWY control vaccination. These TCRs come from an adult in good health.

The chain joins TRBV7-9 to TRBJ1-2; D might be TRBD1 (5 bases). This CDR3 is 16 amino acids long. V shed 1 base and J shed 0 bases, with 12 bases lying between them. Germline CDR1 and CDR2: SEHNR and FQNEAQ (reference sequence). The CDR3 is CASSLGTGGSNYGYTF. The CDR3 region has the DNA TGTGCCAGCAGCTTAGGGACGGGGGGATCTAACTATGGCTACACCTTC.

The V and J genes are TRBV28 and TRBJ2-4; no firm D call. V was cut by 6 bases and J by 0 bases, with 6 bases left in between. The CDR3 runs 13 residues. Germline V gives CDR1 MDHEN, CDR2 SYDVKM. The CDR3 nucleotides are TGTGCCAGCAGGGGCTTAGCCAAAAACATTCAGTACTTC. Translating it yields CASRGLAKNIQYF.

The rearrangement joins TRBV24-1 to TRBJ1-1, with 7 bases that match TRBD1. The junction had 8 bases not matched to a gene; V was cut back by 3 bases and J by 5 bases. CDR3 length equals 15 residues. In germline, CDR1 is KGHDR, CDR2 SFDVKD. Here the CDR3 DNA reads TGTGCCACCAGTGATGACGACAGGGTAGGGACTGAAGCTTTCTTT. Residues: CATSDDDRVGTEAFF.

V usage is TRBV7-2 and J usage is TRBJ1-3, with D perhaps TRBD1 (5 bases). This CDR3 comprises 12 residues. From germline, CDR1 is SGHTA and CDR2 FQGNSA. V shed 5 bases and J shed 4 bases, with 6 bases lying between them. CDR3 protein: CASSPGGNTIYF. Written as DNA, the CDR3 is TGTGCCAGCAGCCCAGGGGGAAACACCATATATTTT.

The chain has TRBV6-5 and TRBJ1-2; no definite D call. Trimming cost V 5 bases and J 3 bases, with 7 bases left between them. From germline, CDR1 is MNHEY and CDR2 SVGAGI. The CDR3 totals 12 residues. CDR3 nucleotides: TGTGCCAGCAGTCCTCGGGACTATGGCTACACCTTC. Its protein product is CASSPRDYGYTF.

The chain uses TRBV27 and TRBJ2-7; possible D gene TRBD2, 6 bases. The CDR3 runs 13 residues. V lost 8 bases and J 9 bases, leaving 20 bases between the germline ends. Germline CDR1 MNHEY, CDR2 SMNVEV (reference sequence). CDR3: CASQKEGTTGQYF. In DNA form, the CDR3 reads TGTGCCAGCCAAAAGGAGGGAACTACGGGGCAGTACTTC.

This clone was found a few times. V and J are TRBV15 and TRBJ2-3; 14 bases fit TRBD2. The length of the CDR3 is 18 residues. Germline assignment: CDR1 LNHNV and CDR2 YYDKDF (reference sequence). The V and J ends lost 1 base and 4 bases, in that order; junction bases with no gene match: 7. The CDR3 is CATSRGTSGRRSADTQYF. As DNA, the CDR3 is TGTGCCACCAGCAGAGGGACTAGCGGGAGGCGGAGCGCAGATACGCAGTATTTT.

This chain links TRBV21-1 with TRBJ2-1; the table's TRBD2 call for D was not verified on the DNA. TRBV21-1 is a pseudogene locus. This CDR3 has 16 amino acids. The CDR3 spells CASAGGGQGSYNEQFF. The CDR3 nucleotides read TGTGCCAGCGCGGGCGGGGGCCAGGGCTCCTACAATGAGCAGTTCTTC.

The chain carries TRBV15 and TRBJ2-1; 12 nucleotides line up with TRBD2. Per germline, CDR1 LNHNV and CDR2 YYDKDF (reference sequence). CDR3 size: 17 residues. The junction had 6 bases not matched to a gene; V was cut back by 0 bases and J by 6 bases. In DNA, the CDR3 is TGTGCCACCAGCAGAGATCGGCTAGCGGGAGGGATCAATGAGCAGTTCTTC. Protein: CATSRDRLAGGINEQFF.

This chain connects TRBV6-5 to TRBJ1-2, with 10 bases that match TRBD1. Germline V gene lookup returns CDR1 MNHEY and CDR2 SVGAGI. With 6 bases clipped from V and 6 bases from J, the junction kept 4 bases outside the gene matches. The CDR3 has 13 residues. CDR3 sequence (DNA): TGTGCCAGCAGGAGGGGACAGGGGAATGGCTACACCTTC. Its protein product is CASRRGQGNGYTF.

The chain has TRBV19 and TRBJ1-1, with D perhaps TRBD1 (5 bases). CDR3 length: 14 residues. V gave up 0 bases and J gave up 1 base, with 6 bases separating them. Germline-derived CDR1 and CDR2 are LNHDA and SQIVND (reference sequence). Here the CDR3 reads CASSIEDRNTEAFF. The DNA of the CDR3 is TGTGCCAGTAGTATAGAAGACAGGAACACTGAAGCTTTCTTT.

The chain couples TRBV28 to TRBJ1-4, with unresolved D. This CDR3 contains 12 residues. V lost 6 bases and J lost 6, with 8 bases in between. The germline V gene encodes CDR1 MDHEN and CDR2 SYDVKM. CDR3 sequence (DNA): TGTGCCAGCAGCGGATCCTATGAAAAACTGTTTTTT. Its translation is CASSGSYEKLFF.

The rearrangement joins TRBV25-1 to TRBJ2-2; D gene uncertain. Trimming removed 2 bases from V and 0 bases from J, with 1 base in between. This CDR3 has 13 residues. CDR1 is MGHDK, CDR2 SYGVNS, per germline. CDR3 bases: TGTGCCAGCAGTGAAGCGAACACCGGGGAGCTGTTTTTT. This sequence encodes CASSEANTGELFF. The full variable domain, in which reference TRBV25-1 and TRBJ2-2 provide the parts outside the CDR3, is EADIYQTPRYLVIGTGKKITLECSQTMGHDKMYWYQQDPGMELHLIHYSYGVNSTEKGDLSSESTVSRIRTEHFPLTLESARPSHTSQYLCASSEANTGELFFGEGSRLTVL.